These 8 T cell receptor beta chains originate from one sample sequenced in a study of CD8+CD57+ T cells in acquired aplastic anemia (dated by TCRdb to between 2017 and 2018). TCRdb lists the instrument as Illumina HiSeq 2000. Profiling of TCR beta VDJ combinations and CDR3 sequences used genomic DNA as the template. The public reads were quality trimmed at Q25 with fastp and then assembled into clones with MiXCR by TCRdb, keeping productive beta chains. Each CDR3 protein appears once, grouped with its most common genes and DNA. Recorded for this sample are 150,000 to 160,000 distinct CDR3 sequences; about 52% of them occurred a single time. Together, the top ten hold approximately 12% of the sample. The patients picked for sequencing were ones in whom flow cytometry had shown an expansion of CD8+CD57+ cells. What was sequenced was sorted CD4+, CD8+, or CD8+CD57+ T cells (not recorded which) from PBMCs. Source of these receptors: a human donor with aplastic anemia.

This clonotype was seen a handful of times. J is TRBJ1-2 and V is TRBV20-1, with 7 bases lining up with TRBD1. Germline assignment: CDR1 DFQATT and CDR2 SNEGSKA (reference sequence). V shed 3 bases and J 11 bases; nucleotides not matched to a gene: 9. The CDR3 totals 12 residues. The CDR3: CSASSRQGPYTF. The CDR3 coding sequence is TGCAGTGCTAGCTCAAGACAGGGTCCTTACACCTTC.

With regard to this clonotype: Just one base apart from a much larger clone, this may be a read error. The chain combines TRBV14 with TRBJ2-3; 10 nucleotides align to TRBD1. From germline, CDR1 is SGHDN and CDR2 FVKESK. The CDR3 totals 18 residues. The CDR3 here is CASSQDLSTGGLGDTPYF. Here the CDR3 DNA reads TGTGCCAGCAGCCAAGATCTTTCGACAGGGGGCTTAGGAGATACGCCGTATTTT. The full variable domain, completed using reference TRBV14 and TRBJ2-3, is EAGVTQFPSHSVIEKGQTVTLRCDPISGHDNLYWYRRVMGKEIKFLLHFVKESKQDESGMPNNRFLAERTGGTYSTLKVQPAELEDSGVYFCASSQDLSTGGLGDTPYFGPGTRLTVL.

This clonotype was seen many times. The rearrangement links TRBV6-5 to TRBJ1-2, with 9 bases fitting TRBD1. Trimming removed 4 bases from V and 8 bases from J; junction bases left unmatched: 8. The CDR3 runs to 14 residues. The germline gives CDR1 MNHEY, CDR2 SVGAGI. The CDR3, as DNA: TGTGCCAGCAGTTTCTCACAGGGGGCTGGCGGCTACACCTTC. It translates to CASSFSQGAGGYTF.

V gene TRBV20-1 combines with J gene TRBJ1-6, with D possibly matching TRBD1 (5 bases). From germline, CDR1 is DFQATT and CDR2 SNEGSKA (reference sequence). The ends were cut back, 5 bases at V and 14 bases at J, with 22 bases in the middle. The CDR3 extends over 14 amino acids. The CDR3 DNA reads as TGCAGTGCTTCGCCGGGACGGGGGGGATTGGCCCTCCACTTT. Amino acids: CSASPGRGGLALHF.

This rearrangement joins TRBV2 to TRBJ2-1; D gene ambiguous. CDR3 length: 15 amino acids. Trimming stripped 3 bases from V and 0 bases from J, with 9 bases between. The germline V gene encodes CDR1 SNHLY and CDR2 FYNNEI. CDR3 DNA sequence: TGTGCCAGCAGTGAGAAAACCGGCTCCTACAATGAGCAGTTCTTC. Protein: CASSEKTGSYNEQFF.

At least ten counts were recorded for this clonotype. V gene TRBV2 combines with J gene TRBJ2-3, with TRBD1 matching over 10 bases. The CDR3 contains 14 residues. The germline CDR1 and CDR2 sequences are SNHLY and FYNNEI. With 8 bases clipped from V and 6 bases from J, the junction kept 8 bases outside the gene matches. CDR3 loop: CASFRDRGLDTQYF. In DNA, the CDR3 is TGTGCCAGCTTCAGGGACAGGGGCCTGGATACGCAGTATTTT.

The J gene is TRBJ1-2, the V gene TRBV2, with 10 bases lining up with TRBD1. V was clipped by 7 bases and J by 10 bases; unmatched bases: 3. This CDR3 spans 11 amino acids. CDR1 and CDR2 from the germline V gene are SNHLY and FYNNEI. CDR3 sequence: CASKGTGDYTF. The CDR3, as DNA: TGTGCCAGCAAAGGGACAGGGGACTACACCTTC.

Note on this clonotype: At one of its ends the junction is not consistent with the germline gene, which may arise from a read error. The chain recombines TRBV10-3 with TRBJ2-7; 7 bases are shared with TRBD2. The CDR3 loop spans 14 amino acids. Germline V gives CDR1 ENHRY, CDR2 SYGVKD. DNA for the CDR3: TGTGCCAGCAGTCTCGGCGGGAGCGGTTACGAGCAGTACTTC. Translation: CASSLGGSGYEQYF.